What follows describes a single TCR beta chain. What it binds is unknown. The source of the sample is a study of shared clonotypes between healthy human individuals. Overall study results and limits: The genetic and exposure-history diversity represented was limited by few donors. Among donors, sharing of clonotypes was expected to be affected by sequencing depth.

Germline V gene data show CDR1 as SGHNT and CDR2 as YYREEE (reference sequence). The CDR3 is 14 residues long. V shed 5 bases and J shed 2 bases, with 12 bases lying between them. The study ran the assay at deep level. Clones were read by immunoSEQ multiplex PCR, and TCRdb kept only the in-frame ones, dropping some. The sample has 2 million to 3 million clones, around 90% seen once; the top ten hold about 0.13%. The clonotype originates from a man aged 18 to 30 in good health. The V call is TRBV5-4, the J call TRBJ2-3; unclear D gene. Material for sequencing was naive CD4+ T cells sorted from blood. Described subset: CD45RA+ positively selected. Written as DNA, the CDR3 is TGTGCCAGCAGGTCCTCAATGACCACAGATACGCAGTATTTT. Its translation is CASRSSMTTDTQYF.